This T cell receptor beta chain derives from a study of cytomegalovirus exposure and HLA in healthy donors. The germline gives CDR1 MGHDK, CDR2 SYGVNS. The CDR3 covers 13 residues. Trimming shortened V by 4 bases and J by 1 base, and 8 bases separated the two germline ends. PCR was performed using 60 Vbeta and 13 Jbeta primers. The data were produced by immunoSEQ multiplex PCR, yet TCRdb's version contains in-frame clones alone and is incomplete. The data hold about 200,000 clones, with roughly 80% observed a single time. The J gene is TRBJ2-7, the V gene TRBV25-1; D might be TRBD1 (5 bases). The clonotype originates from a man aged 25 to 40 in good health and CMV-seronegative. The sequenced sample was PBMCs. CDR3 amino acids: CASSGRQSYEQYF. CDR3 DNA sequence: TGTGCCAGCAGTGGGAGACAGTCCTACGAGCAGTACTTC.